The 5 T cell receptor beta chains presented below share a single source sample, sequenced in a study of control samples from healthy donors and cancer patients. The repertoire was sequenced with immunoSEQ multiplex PCR; TCRdb's copy has only in-frame clones and lacks some. The sample consists of 160,000 or so clones, over 85% of them appearing once. What was sequenced was blood. The receptors stem from a man aged 50 to 59 in good health.

This rearrangement joins TRBV24-1 to TRBJ2-7; D is undetermined. CDR1 KGHDR and CDR2 SFDVKD come from the germline V gene. The CDR3 loop spans 11 amino acids. The V gene lost 9 bases and the J gene lost 2 bases, with 7 bases spanning the gap. The CDR3 nucleotides read TGTGCCACCGCCGCCCCCTACGAGCAGTACTTC. Its translation is CATAAPYEQYF.

The chain is built from TRBV6-1 and TRBJ2-2; a weak D match, TRBD2 (5 bases). The CDR3 is 15 residues long. Trimming removed 3 bases at V and 7 bases at J, with 15 bases between. The V gene's germline CDR1 is MNHNS and CDR2 SASEGT. This CDR3 reads CASSDPGITLGELFF. CDR3 DNA: TGTGCCAGCAGTGATCCCGGGATCACGCTCGGGGAGCTGTTTTTT.

This clone is a singleton in its sample. The chain couples TRBV6-5 to TRBJ1-2; TRBD1 matches 9 bases. Trimming cost V 6 bases and J 4 bases; bases outside gene matches: 9. This CDR3 region has 15 residues. CDR1 MNHEY and CDR2 SVGAGI come from the germline V gene. CDR3 sequence: CASRTDRGWGYGYTF. The CDR3 region has the DNA TGTGCCAGCAGAACGGACAGGGGATGGGGCTATGGCTACACCTTC.

The chain joins TRBV14 to TRBJ1-1; D not certain. The CDR3 length is 14 residues. Germline V gene sequence: CDR1 SGHDN, CDR2 FVKESK. Trimming left V 1 base short and J 7 bases short, with 13 bases between. The CDR3 DNA is TGTGCCAGCAGCCAAGTCCCTCGCCAAAATGAAGCTTTCTTT. Translating it yields CASSQVPRQNEAFF.

The chain has TRBV27 and TRBJ1-2; 7 bases agree with TRBD1. V trimming: 5 bases; J trimming: 4 bases; junction bases outside the gene matches: 7. This CDR3 is 14 amino acids long. Germline CDR1 MNHEY, CDR2 SMNVEV (reference sequence). CDR3 amino acids: CASSPRQGIYGYTF. The DNA for the CDR3 is TGTGCCAGCAGTCCCCGACAGGGAATCTATGGCTACACCTTC.